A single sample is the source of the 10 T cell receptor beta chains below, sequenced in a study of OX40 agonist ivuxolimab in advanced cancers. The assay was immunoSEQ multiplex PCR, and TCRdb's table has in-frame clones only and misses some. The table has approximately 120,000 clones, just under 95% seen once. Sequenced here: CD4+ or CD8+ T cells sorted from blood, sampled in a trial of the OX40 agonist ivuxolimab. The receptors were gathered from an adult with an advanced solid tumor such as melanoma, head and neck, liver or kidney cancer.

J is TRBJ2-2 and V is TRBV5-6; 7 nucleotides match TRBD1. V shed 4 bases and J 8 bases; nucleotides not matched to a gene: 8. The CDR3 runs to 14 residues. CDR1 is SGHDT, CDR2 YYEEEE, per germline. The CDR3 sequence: CASSQQGIRGELFF. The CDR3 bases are TGTGCCAGCAGCCAACAGGGGATTCGAGGGGAGCTGTTTTTT.

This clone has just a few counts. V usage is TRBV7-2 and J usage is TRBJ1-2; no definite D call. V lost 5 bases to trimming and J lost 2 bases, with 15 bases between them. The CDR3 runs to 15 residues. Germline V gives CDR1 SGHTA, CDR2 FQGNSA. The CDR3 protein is CASSPRFLGNYGYTF. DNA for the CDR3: TGTGCCAGCAGCCCACGTTTCTTGGGGAACTATGGCTACACCTTC.

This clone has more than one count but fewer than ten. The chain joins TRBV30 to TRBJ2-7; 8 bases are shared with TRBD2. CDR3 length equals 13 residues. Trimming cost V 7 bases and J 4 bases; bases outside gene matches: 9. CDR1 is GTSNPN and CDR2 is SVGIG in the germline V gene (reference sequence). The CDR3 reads CAFHGGRTYEQYF. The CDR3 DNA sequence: TGTGCCTTTCATGGCGGGAGGACGTACGAGCAGTACTTC. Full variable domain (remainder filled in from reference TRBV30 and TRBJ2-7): SQTIHQWPATLVQPVGSPLSLECTVEGTSNPNLYWYRQAAGRGLQLLFYSVGIGQISSEVPQNLSASRPQDRQFILSSKKLLLSDSGFYLCAFHGGRTYEQYFGPGTRLTVT.

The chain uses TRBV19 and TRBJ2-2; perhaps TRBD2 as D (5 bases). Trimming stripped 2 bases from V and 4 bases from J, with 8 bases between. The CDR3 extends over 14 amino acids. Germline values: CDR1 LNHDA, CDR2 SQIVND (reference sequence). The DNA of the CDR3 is TGTGCCAGTAGTATAACGGGGAGCACCGGGGAGCTGTTTTTT. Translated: CASSITGSTGELFF.

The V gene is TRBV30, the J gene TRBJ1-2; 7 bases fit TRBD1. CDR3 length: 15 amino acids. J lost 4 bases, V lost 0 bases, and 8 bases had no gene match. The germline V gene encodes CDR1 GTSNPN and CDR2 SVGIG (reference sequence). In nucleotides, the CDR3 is TGTGCCTGGAGTGTAGGGCCAGGGGGTGGCTATGGCTACACCTTC. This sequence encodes CAWSVGPGGGYGYTF.

CDR3 DNA sequence: TGTGCCAGCTCACCACCGATAGCCAAAAACATTCAGTACTTC. Translating gives CASSPPIAKNIQYF. The J gene is TRBJ2-4, the V gene TRBV18; D ambiguous. Looked up from germline, CDR1 is KGHSH and CDR2 is LQKENI. Trimming cost V 0 bases and J 0 bases, with 3 bases left between them. The CDR3 spans 14 residues.

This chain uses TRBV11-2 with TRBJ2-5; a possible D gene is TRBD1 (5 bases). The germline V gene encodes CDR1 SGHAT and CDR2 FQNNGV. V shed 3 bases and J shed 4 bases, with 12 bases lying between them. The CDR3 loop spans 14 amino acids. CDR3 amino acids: CASSFGQSRETQYF. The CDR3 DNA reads TGTGCCAGCAGCTTCGGACAATCTCGAGAGACCCAGTACTTC.

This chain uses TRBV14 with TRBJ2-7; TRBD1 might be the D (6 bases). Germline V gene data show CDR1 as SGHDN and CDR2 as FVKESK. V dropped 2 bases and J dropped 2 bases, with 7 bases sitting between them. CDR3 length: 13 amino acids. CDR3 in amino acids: CASSQRDTYEQYF. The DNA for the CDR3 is TGTGCCAGCAGCCAACGGGACACCTACGAGCAGTACTTC.

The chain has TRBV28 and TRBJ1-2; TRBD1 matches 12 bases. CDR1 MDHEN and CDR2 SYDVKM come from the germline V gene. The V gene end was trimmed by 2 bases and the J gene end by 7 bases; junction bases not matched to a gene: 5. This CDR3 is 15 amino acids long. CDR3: CASSLTGQGASGYTF. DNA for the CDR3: TGTGCCAGCAGTTTAACGGGACAGGGGGCCTCTGGCTACACCTTC.

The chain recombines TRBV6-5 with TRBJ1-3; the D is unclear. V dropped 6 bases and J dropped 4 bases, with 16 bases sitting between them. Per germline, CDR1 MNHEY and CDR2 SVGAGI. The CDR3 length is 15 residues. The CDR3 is CASRLNREPGNTIYF. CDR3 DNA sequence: TGTGCCAGCAGACTAAATCGGGAGCCGGGAAACACCATATATTTT.